Many counts were recorded for the clone carrying this TCR beta chain. These data come from a study of T cells after yellow fever vaccination. Per germline, CDR1 MNHEY and CDR2 SVGAGI. V shed 7 bases and J shed 2 bases, with 18 bases lying between them. This CDR3 is 16 amino acids long. TCRdb fed the 5' RACE reads into MiXCR, producing one record per CDR3 protein. Of 250,000 to 400,000 distinct CDR3 sequences detected, roughly 4.3% appear once; the ten largest clones hold approximately 19%. The clonotype originates from a man between 18 and 35 years old who received the YFV17D yellow fever vaccine. The sample was PBMCs, taken 15 days after the yellow fever booster vaccination. The rearrangement links TRBV6-5 to TRBJ1-5; TRBD1 might be the D (5 bases). The CDR3 coding sequence is TGTGCCAGCACCCCCCGACGGGGGAGTGGCAATCAGCCCCAGCATTTT. Translation: CASTPRRGSGNQPQHF.